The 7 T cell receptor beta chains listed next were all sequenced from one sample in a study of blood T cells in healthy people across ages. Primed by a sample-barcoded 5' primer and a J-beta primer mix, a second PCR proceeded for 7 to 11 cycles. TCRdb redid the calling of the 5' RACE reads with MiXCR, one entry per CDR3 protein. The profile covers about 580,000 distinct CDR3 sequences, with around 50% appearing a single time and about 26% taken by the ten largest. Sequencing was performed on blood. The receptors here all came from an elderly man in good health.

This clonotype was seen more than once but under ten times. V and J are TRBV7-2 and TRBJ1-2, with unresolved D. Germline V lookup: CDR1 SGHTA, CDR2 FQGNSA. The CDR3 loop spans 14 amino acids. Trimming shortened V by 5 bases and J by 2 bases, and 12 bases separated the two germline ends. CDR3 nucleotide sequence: TGTGCCAGCAGCCCTCTGACTTCGAACTATGGCTACACCTTC. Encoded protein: CASSPLTSNYGYTF.

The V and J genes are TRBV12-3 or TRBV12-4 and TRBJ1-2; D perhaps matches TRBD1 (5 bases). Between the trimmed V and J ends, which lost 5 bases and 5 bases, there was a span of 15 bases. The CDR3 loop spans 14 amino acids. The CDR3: CASSPAQGRYGYTF. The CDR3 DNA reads TGTGCCAGCAGTCCCGCGCAGGGCCGGTATGGCTACACCTTC.

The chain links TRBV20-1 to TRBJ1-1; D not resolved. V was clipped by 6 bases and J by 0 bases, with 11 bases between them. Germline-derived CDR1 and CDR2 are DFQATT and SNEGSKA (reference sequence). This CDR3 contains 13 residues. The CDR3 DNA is TGCAGTGCCACAGTAGAAATGAACACTGAAGCTTTCTTT. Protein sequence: CSATVEMNTEAFF.

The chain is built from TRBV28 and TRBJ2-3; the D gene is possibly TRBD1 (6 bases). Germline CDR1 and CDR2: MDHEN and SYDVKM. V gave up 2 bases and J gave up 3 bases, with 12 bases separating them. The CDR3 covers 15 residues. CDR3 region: CASSLIGGLTDTQYF. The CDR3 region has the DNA TGTGCCAGCAGTTTAATTGGGGGCTTAACAGATACGCAGTATTTT.

The CDR3: CASAGDTKGEYF. The CDR3 DNA is TGTGCCAGCGCAGGGGACACAAAAGGGGAGTATTTT. The chain is built from TRBV18 and TRBJ2-3; maybe TRBD1 (6 bases). Germline lookup yields CDR1 KGHSH and CDR2 LQKENI. V was pared by 8 bases and J by 13 bases, with 19 bases between. CDR3 size: 12 residues.

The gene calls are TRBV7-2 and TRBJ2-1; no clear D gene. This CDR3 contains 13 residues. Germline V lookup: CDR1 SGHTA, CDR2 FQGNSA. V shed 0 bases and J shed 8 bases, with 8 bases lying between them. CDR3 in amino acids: CASSLATVYEQFF. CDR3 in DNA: TGTGCCAGCAGCTTAGCTACGGTATATGAGCAGTTCTTC. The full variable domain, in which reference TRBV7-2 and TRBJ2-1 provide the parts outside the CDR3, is GAGVSQSPSNKVTEKGKDVELRCDPISGHTALYWYRQSLGQGLEFLIYFQGNSAPDKSGLPSDRFSAERTGGSVSTLTIQRTQQEDSAVYLCASSLATVYEQFFGPGTRLTVL.

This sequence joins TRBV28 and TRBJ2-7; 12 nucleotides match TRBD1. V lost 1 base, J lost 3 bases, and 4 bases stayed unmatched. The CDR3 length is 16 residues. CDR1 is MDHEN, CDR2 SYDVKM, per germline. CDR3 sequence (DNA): TGTGCCAGCAGTTTATATGGGGACAGGGGGCGCTACGAGCAGTACTTC. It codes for CASSLYGDRGRYEQYF.